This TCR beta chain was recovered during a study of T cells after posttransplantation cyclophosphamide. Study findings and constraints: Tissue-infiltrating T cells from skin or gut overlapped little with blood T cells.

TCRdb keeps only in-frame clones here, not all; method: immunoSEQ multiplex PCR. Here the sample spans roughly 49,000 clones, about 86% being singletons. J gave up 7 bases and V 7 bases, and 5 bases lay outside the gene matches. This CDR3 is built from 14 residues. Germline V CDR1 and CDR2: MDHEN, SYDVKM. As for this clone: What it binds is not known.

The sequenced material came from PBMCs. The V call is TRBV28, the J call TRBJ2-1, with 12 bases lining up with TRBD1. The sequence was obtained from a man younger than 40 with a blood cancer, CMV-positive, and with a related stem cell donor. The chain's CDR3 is CASKGTGGGNEQFF. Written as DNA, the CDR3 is TGTGCCAGCAAAGGGACAGGGGGCGGGAATGAGCAGTTCTTC.